This T cell receptor beta chain was sequenced for a study of CD8+CD57+ T cells in acquired aplastic anemia. This clonotype was seen a few times. Antigen unknown. CDR1 and CDR2 (germline): SNHLY, FYNNEI. The V end was cut by 3 bases, the J end by 7 bases, with 6 bases between. This CDR3 spans 11 amino acids. The study profiled TCR beta VDJ and CDR3 using genomic DNA as template. A single record per CDR3 protein comes from TCRdb applying MiXCR to the reads. The repertoire consists of 80,000 or so distinct CDR3 sequences, with around 44% occurring once and the leading ten covering around 63%. Whole-study findings and limits: Controls did not differ significantly from patients in CD8+ Simpson's diversity. Between patients and controls, roughly 29 CD8+ CDR3 sequences were found in common.

V usage is TRBV2 and J usage is TRBJ1-1; the D is unclear. The source is a human donor in good health, serving as a control. The sequenced sample consisted of sorted CD4+, CD8+, or CD8+CD57+ T cells (not recorded which) from PBMCs. The CDR3: CASSDVNEAFF. The CDR3 DNA reads TGTGCCAGCAGTGACGTCAATGAAGCTTTCTTT.